Listed here is a single T cell receptor (beta chain). Its antigen is unidentified. The data stem from a study of identical twins. MiXCR, run by TCRdb on the 5' RACE reads, gives a single entry per CDR3 protein. The sample lists under 800,000 distinct CDR3 sequences; less than 25% were seen once. Study findings and constraints: With abundant cord blood beta clonotypes, insertions were fewer; memory repertoires showed no such pattern.

Trimming took 4 bases from V and 0 from J, leaving 12 bases between them. The CDR3 length is 15 residues. Germline V gene sequence: CDR1 LGHDT, CDR2 YNNKEL (reference sequence). These data were also reused for a study on T cells expressing NK-cell markers. That paper states: The same clonotypes also predominated in the CD3+CD56-NKG2C+ fraction of a handful of donors. It remained uncertain whether the expanded NKG2C+ T cell clones were specific for HCMV antigens.

This chain joins TRBV3-1 and TRBJ1-2; D call uncertain. The sequenced material came from PBMCs. This TCR was sampled from a woman between 18 and 30 years old in good health. The CDR3 coding sequence is TGTGCCAGCAGCCGATTGGAGAGTGCTAACTATGGCTACACCTTC. Its protein product is CASSRLESANYGYTF. The full variable domain, its missing parts supplied by reference TRBV3-1 and TRBJ1-2, is DTAVSQTPKYLVTQMGNDKSIKCEQNLGHDTMYWYKQDSKKFLKIMFSYNNKELIINETVPNRFSPKSPDKAHLNLHINSLELGDSAVYFCASSRLESANYGYTFGSGTRLTVV.